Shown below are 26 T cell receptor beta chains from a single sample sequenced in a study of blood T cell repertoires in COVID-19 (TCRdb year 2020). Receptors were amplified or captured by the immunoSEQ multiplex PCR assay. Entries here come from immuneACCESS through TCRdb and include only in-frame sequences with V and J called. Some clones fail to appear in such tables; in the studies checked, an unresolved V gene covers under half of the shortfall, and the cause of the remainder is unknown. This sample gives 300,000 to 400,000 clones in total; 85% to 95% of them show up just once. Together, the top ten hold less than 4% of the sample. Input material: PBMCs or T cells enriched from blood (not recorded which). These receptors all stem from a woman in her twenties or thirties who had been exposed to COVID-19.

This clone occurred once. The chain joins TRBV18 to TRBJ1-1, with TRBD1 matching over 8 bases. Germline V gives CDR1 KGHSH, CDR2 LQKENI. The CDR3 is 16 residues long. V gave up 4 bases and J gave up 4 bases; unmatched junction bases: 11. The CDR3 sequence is CASSLRTGKVSTEAFF. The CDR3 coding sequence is TGTGCCAGCTCACTTAGGACAGGGAAAGTGAGCACTGAAGCTTTCTTT.

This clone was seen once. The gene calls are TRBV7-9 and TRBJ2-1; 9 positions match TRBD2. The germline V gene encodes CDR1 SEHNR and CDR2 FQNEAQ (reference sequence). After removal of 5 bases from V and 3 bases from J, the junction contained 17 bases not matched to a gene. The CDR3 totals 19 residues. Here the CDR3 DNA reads TGTGCCAGCAGCCCGCGGGAGGGCGGGAAAAATGGATACTACAATGAGCAGTTCTTC. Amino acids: CASSPREGGKNGYYNEQFF. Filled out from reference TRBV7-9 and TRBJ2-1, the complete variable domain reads DTGVSQNPRHKITKRGQNVTFRCDPISEHNRLYWYRQTLGQGPEFLTYFQNEAQLEKSRLLSDRFSAERPKGSFSTLEIQRTEQGDSAMYLCASSPREGGKNGYYNEQFFGPGTRLTVL.

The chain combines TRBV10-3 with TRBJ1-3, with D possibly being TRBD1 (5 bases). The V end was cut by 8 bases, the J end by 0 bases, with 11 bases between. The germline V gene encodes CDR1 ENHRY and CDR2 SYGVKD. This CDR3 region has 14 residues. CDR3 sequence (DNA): TGTGCCATCGGATTGGGGGGCTCTGGAAACACCATATATTTT. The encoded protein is CAIGLGGSGNTIYF.

CDR3 region: CASSQETWGTGRKEKLFF. The CDR3 nucleotides read TGTGCCAGCAGCCAAGAGACCTGGGGGACAGGTAGAAAAGAAAAACTGTTTTTT. The V gene is TRBV3-1 (or the pseudogene TRBV3-2), the J gene TRBJ1-4, with 8 bases identical to TRBD1. Per germline, CDR1 LGHDT and CDR2 YNNKEL (reference sequence). The CDR3 loop spans 18 amino acids. V shed 0 bases and J 8 bases; nucleotides not matched to a gene: 14.

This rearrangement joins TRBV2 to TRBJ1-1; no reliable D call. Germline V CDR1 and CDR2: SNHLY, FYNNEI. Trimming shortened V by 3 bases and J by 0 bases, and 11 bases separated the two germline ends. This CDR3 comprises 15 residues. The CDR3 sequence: CASSESRIMNTEAFF. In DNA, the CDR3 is TGTGCCAGCAGTGAGAGTAGAATTATGAACACTGAAGCTTTCTTT.

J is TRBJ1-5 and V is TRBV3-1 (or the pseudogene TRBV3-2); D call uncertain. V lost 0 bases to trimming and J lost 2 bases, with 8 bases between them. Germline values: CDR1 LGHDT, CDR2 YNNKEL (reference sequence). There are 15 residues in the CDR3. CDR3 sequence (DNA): TGTGCCAGCAGCCAAGACCTAAGAGGCAATCAGCCCCAGCATTTT. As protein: CASSQDLRGNQPQHF.

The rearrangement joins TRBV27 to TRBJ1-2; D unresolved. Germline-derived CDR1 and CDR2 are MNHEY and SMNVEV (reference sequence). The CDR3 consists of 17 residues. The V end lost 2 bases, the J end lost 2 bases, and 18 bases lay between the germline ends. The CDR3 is CASSLQAPQVGNYGYTF. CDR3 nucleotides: TGTGCCAGCAGTTTACAGGCACCCCAGGTCGGCAACTATGGCTACACCTTC.

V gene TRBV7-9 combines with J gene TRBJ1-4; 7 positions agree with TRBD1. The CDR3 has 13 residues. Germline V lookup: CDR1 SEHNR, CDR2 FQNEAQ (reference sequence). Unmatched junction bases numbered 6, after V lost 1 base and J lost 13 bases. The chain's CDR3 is CASSLGQGWVLFF. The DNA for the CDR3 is TGTGCCAGCAGCTTAGGACAGGGATGGGTACTGTTTTTT.

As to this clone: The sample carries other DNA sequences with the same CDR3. The CDR3 spells CASSLGLADYEQYF. CDR3 coding DNA: TGCGCCAGCAGCCTGGGGCTAGCGGACTACGAGCAGTACTTC. This chain links TRBV5-1 with TRBJ2-7; 7 bases agree with TRBD2. Germline loops: CDR1 SGHRS, CDR2 YFSETQ. With V trimmed by 4 bases and J by 3 bases, 7 bases remained unmatched. CDR3 length equals 14 residues.

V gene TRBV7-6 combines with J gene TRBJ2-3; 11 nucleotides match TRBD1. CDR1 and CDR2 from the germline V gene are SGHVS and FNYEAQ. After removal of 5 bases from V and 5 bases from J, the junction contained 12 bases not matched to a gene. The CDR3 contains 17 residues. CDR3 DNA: TGTGCCAGCAGCCCCGGATGGGACAGGGGGGAAGGAGATACGCAGTATTTT. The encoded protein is CASSPGWDRGEGDTQYF.

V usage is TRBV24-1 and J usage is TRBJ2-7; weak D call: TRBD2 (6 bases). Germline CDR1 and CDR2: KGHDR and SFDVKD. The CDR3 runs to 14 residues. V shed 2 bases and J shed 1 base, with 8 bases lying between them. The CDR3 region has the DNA TGTGCCACCAGTGATTCGGGACTTTCCTACGAGCAGTACTTC. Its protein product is CATSDSGLSYEQYF.

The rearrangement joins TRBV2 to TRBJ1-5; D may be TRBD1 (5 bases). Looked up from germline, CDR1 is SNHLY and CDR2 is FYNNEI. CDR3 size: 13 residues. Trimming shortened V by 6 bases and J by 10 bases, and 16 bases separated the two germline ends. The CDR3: CASRDTSVNPQHF. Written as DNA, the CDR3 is TGTGCCAGCAGGGACACGTCCGTTAACCCCCAGCATTTT.

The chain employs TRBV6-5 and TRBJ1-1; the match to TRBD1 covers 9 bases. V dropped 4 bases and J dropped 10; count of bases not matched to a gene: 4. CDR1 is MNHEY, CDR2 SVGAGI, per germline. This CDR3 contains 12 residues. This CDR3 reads CASSWGQGGAFF. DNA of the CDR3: TGTGCCAGCAGTTGGGGACAGGGTGGAGCTTTCTTT.

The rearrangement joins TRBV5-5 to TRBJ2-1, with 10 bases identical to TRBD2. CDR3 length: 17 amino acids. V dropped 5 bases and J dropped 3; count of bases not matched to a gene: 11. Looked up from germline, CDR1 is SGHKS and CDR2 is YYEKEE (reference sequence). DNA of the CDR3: TGTGCCAGCAGACATGCAGTTCCTAGCGGGGGCTACAATGAGCAGTTCTTC. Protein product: CASRHAVPSGGYNEQFF.

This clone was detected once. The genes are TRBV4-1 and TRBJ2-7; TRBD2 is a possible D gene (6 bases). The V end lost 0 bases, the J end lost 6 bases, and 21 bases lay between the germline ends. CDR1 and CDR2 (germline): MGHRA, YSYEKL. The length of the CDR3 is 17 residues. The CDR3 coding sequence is TGCGCCAGCAGCCAAGAGATGGGGCGAGTCCGAGCGGGCGAGCAGTACTTC. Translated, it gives CASSQEMGRVRAGEQYF.

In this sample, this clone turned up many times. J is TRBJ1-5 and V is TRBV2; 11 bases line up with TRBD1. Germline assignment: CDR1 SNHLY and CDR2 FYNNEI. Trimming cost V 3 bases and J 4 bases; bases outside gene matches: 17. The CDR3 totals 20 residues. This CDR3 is CASSDSLWTGGAEGNQPQHF. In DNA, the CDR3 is TGTGCCAGCAGTGATTCCCTTTGGACAGGGGGCGCGGAGGGGAATCAGCCCCAGCATTTT.

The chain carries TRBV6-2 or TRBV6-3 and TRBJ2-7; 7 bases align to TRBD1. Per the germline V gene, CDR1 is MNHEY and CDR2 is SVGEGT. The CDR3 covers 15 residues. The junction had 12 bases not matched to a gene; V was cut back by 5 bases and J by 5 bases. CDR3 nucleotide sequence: TGTGCCAGCAGTGGCCGACAGGGAAATAGAGACGAGCAGTACTTC. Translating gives CASSGRQGNRDEQYF.

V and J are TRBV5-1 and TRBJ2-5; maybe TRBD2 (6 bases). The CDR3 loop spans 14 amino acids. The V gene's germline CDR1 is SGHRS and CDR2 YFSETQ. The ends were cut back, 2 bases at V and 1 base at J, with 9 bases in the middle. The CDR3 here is CASSFGGVQETQYF. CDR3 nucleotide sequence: TGCGCCAGCAGCTTCGGCGGGGTCCAAGAGACCCAGTACTTC. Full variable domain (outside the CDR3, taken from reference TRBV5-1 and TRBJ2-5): KAGVTQTPRYLIKTRGQQVTLSCSPISGHRSVSWYQQTPGQGLQFLFEYFSETQRNKGNFPGRFSGRQFSNSRSEMNVSTLELGDSALYLCASSFGGVQETQYFGPGTRLLVL.

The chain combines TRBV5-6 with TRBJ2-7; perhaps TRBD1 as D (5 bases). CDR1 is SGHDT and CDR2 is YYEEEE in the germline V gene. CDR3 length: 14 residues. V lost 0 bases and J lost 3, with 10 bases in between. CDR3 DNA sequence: TGTGCCAGCAGCTTGGCTCAGGGAATCTACGAGCAGTACTTC. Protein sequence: CASSLAQGIYEQYF.

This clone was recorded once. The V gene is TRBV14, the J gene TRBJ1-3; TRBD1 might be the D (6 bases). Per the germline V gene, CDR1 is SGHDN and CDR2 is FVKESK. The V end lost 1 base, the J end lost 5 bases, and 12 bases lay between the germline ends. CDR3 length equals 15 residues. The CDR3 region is CASSQVPGDRNTIYF. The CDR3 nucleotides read TGTGCCAGCAGCCAAGTTCCAGGGGATCGAAACACCATATATTTT.

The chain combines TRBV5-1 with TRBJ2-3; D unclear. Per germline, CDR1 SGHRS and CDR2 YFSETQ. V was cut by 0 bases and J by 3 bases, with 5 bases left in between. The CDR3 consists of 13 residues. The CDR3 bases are TGCGCCAGCAGCTTGGCCGCGACAGATACGCAGTATTTT. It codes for CASSLAATDTQYF.

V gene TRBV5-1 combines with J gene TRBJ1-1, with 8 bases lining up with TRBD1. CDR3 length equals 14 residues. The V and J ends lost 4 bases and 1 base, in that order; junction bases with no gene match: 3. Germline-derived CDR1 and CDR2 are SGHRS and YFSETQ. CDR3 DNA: TGCGCCAGCAGCCCAGGGGGCTGGAACACTGAAGCTTTCTTT. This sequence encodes CASSPGGWNTEAFF.

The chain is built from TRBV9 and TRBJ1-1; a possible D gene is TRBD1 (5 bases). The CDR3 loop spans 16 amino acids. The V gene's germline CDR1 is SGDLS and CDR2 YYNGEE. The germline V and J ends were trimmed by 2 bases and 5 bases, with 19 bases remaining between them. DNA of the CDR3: TGTGCCAGCAGCGTTAGCCATCAGGGTCTGGGAACTGAAGCTTTCTTT. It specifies CASSVSHQGLGTEAFF.

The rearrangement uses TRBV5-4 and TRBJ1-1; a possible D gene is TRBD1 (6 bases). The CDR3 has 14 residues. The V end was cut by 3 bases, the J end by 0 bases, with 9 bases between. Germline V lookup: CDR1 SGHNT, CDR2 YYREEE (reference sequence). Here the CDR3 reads CASSSDSMNTEAFF. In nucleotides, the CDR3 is TGTGCCAGCAGCTCGGACAGCATGAACACTGAAGCTTTCTTT.

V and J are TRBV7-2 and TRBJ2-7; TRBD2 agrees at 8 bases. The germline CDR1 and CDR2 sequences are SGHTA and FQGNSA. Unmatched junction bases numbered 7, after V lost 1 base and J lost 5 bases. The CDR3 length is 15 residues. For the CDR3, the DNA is TGTGCCAGCAGCTTAGATTCGGGGGGGAGGAACGAGCAGTACTTC. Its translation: CASSLDSGGRNEQYF. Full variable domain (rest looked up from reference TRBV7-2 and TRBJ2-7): GAGVSQSPSNKVTEKGKDVELRCDPISGHTALYWYRQSLGQGLEFLIYFQGNSAPDKSGLPSDRFSAERTGGSVSTLTIQRTQQEDSAVYLCASSLDSGGRNEQYFGPGTRLTVT.

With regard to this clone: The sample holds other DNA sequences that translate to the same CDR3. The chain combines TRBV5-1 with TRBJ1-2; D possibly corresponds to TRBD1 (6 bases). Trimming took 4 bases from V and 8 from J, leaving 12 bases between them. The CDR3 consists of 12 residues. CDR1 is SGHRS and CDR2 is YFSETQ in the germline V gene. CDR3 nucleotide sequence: TGCGCCAGCAGCCTGGGCCAGGGGGGCTACACCTTC. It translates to CASSLGQGGYTF.